This T cell receptor (beta chain) comes out of a study of early T cells in non-severe SARS-CoV-2 infection. In the study overall: Sequencing of unsorted whole blood was done on bulk RNA, leaving chains unpaired.

In the library, individual cDNA molecules carried attached unique molecular identifiers. TCRdb re-analysed the 5' RACE reads in MiXCR, keeping a single row per CDR3 protein. Among approximately 42,000 distinct CDR3 sequences listed, over 6% were seen once. The germline CDR1 and CDR2 sequences are LNHDA and SQIVND (reference sequence). There are 15 residues in the CDR3. The V segment lost 4 bases and the J segment 7 bases; nucleotides outside the gene matches: 7. This clonotype was observed a handful of times. The TCR was taken from an adult who was a healthcare worker with PCR-confirmed SARS-CoV-2 infection or an uninfected control (not recorded which). This chain joins TRBV19 and TRBJ1-4, with 9 nucleotides matching TRBD1. The sample comprised whole blood. The CDR3 coding sequence is TGTGCCAGTAGTACCCACACAGGGGGCGGTGAAAAACTGTTTTTT. Amino acid sequence: CASSTHTGGGEKLFF.